Described below is a single T cell receptor (beta chain) sequence and its context. The sample comes from a study of shared T cell receptors in the human thymus. J gave up 5 bases and V 5 bases, and 13 bases lay outside the gene matches. CDR3 length equals 17 residues. Germline V lookup: CDR1 SGHVS, CDR2 FQNEAQ. Repertoires were generated with immunoSEQ multiplex PCR, while TCRdb's copy carries only in-frame clones and drops some. This sample yields about 730,000 clones, of which 70% to 90% are seen a single time; around 0.01% belongs to the top ten. This sample was shared with a second study, whose subject was human thymus T cells. This second report adds: Thymic and blood repertoires seemed to show skewed V and J gene use. Related research has reported that thymic repertoires overlap highly among unrelated individuals.

This receptor was taken from a girl under three years old with a congenital heart defect. The chain has TRBV7-8 and TRBJ2-5, with 11 bases that match TRBD2. Source material: thymocytes. The CDR3 nucleotides read TGTGCCAGCAGCCATAGGACTAGCGGGTTTAGGAGTGAGACCCAGTACTTC. This codes for CASSHRTSGFRSETQYF.